This T cell receptor beta chain was recorded in a study of PD-L1 blockade in urothelial cancer. This CDR3 spans 13 amino acids. Germline V gives CDR1 MDHEN, CDR2 SYDVKM. V was pared by 6 bases and J by 2 bases, with 10 bases between. With regard to this clone: Other DNA sequences from this sample encode an identical CDR3 as well.

TCRdb keeps only in-frame clones here, not all; method: immunoSEQ multiplex PCR. Of about 74,000 clones in the sample, less than 90% were seen once. The chain is built from TRBV28 and TRBJ1-2; the D gene is possibly TRBD1 (6 bases). The sample here was PBMCs, taken around atezolizumab (anti-PD-L1) treatment. This clonotype was obtained from a man in his 70s with urothelial cancer. CDR3 protein: CASSLTGNYGYTF. The DNA for the CDR3 is TGTGCCAGCAGCTTAACAGGGAACTATGGCTACACCTTC.